The 5 T cell receptor beta chains below were found in one sample sequenced in a study of blood T cell repertoires in COVID-19. Generated by immunoSEQ multiplex PCR, the TCRdb table keeps only in-frame clones and is missing some. The sample records some 74,000 clones, 70% to 90% being singletons. The sequenced material came from peripheral blood. These receptors were obtained from a man aged 45-65 years with acute or convalescent COVID-19.

V and J are TRBV19 and TRBJ2-1; D not resolved. The germline V and J ends were trimmed by 4 bases and 5 bases, with 9 bases remaining between them. The CDR3 has 13 residues. Germline V gene sequence: CDR1 LNHDA, CDR2 SQIVND (reference sequence). The CDR3: CASSKLQHNEQFF. The CDR3 nucleotides are TGTGCCAGTAGTAAATTACAGCACAATGAGCAGTTCTTC.

V is TRBV19 and J is TRBJ2-7, with TRBD2 as a possible D gene (6 bases). Germline V lookup: CDR1 LNHDA, CDR2 SQIVND (reference sequence). Trimming took off 5 bases at V and 3 bases at J, with 17 bases between the two ends. The CDR3 loop spans 15 amino acids. CDR3 DNA sequence: TGTGCCAGTAGTCCCCTGGGGGTGGGGGGCTACGAGCAGTACTTC. This translates into CASSPLGVGGYEQYF.

The genes are TRBV4-1 and TRBJ2-1; 13 bases agree with TRBD2. This CDR3 contains 15 residues. J gave up 4 bases and V 4 bases, and 1 base lay outside the gene matches. The germline gives CDR1 MGHRA, CDR2 YSYEKL. Written as DNA, the CDR3 is TGCGCCAGCAGCCCGGGACTAGCGGGGTACAATGAGCAGTTCTTC. Protein: CASSPGLAGYNEQFF.

CDR3 in amino acids: CATSDWGVQETQYF. The CDR3 nucleotides read TGTGCCACCAGTGATTGGGGGGTACAAGAGACCCAGTACTTC. The rearrangement uses TRBV24-1 and TRBJ2-5; possibly TRBD2 for D (6 bases). Looked up from germline, CDR1 is KGHDR and CDR2 is SFDVKD. The CDR3 is made up of 14 amino acids. V was pared by 2 bases and J by 2 bases, with 8 bases between.

This clone was recorded many times. This sequence joins TRBV5-3 and TRBJ1-3; the D gene is possibly TRBD1 (6 bases). TRBV5-3 is treated as an ORF (open reading frame) with a function not yet certain. The CDR3 loop spans 14 amino acids. V gave up 9 bases and J gave up 0 bases, with 13 bases separating them. CDR3 loop: CAKGTNASGNTIYF. CDR3 sequence (DNA): TGTGCCAAAGGGACAAACGCCTCTGGAAACACCATATATTTT.